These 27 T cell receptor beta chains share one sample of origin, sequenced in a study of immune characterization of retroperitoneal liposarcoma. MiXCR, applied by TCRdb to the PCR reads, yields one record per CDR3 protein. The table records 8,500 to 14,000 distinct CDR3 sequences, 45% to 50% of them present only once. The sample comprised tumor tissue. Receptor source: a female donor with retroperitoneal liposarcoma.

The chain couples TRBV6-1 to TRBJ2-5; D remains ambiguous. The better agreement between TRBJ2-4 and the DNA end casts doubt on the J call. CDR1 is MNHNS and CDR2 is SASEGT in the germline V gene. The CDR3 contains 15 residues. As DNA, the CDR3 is TGTGCCAGCAGTATCTTCGGAAGAGCCAAAAACATTCAGTACTTC. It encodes CASSIFGRAKNIQYF.

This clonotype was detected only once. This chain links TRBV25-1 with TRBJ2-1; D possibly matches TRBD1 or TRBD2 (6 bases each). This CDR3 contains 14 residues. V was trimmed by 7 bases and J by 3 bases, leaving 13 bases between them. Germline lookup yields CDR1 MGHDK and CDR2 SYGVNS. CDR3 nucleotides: TGTGCCAGCATCTCCGGGGGCGTCTACAATGAGCAGTTCTTC. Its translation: CASISGGVYNEQFF.

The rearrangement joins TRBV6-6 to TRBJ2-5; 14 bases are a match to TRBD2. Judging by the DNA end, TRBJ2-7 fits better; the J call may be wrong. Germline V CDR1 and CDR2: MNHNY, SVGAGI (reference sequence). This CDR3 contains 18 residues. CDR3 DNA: TGTGCCAGCAGTTACTCTCGGACTAGCGGGAGGAGCTCCTACGAGCAGTACTTC. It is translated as CASSYSRTSGRSSYEQYF.

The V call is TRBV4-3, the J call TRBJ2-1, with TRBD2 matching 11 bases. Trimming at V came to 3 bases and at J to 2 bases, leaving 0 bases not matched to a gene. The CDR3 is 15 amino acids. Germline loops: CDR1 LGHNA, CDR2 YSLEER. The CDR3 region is CASSHSGGAYNEQFF. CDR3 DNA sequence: TGCGCCAGCAGCCATAGCGGGGGGGCCTACAATGAGCAGTTCTTC.

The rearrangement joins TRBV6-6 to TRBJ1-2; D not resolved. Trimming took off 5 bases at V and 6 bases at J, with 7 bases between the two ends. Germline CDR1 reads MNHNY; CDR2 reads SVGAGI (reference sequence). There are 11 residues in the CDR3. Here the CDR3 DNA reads TGTGCCAGCAGTGGAGGGCATGGCTACACCTTC. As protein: CASSGGHGYTF.

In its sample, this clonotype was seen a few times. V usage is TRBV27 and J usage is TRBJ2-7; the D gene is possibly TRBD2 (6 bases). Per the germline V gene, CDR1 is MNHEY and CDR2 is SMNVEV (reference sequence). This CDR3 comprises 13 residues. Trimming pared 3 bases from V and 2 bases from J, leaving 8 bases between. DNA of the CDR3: TGTGCCAGCAGTTTGGCGGGAACCTACGAGCAGTACTTC. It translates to CASSLAGTYEQYF.

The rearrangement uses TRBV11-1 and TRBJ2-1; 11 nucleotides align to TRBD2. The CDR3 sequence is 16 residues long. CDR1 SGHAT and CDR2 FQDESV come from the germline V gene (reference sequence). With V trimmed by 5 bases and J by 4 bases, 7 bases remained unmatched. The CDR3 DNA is TGTGCCAGCAGCCTATCGGGACTAGCGGAGTACAATGAGCAGTTCTTC. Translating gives CASSLSGLAEYNEQFF. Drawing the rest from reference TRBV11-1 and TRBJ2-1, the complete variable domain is EAEVAQSPRYKITEKSQAVAFWCDPISGHATLYWYRQILGQGPELLVQFQDESVVDDSQLPKDRFSAERLKGVDSTLKIQPAELGDSAMYLCASSLSGLAEYNEQFFGPGTRLTVL.

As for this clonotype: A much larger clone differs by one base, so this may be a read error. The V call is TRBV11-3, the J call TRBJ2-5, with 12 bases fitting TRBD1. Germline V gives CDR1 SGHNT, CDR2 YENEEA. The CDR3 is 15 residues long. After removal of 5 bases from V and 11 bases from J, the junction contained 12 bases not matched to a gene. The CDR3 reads CASSPPGQGADEQYF. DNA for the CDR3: TGTGCCAGCAGCCCTCCGGGACAGGGGGCCGATGAGCAGTACTTC.

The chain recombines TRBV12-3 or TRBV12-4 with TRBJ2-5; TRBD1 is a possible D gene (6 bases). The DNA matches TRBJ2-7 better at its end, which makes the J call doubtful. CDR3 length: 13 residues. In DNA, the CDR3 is TGTGCCAGCAGGCCCCGGGACACCTACGAGCAGTACTTC. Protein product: CASRPRDTYEQYF.

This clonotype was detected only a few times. The CDR3 region is CASKERASGRTAGELFF. The CDR3 nucleotides are TGTGCCAGCAAGGAGAGGGCTAGCGGGAGAACGGCCGGGGAGCTGTTTTTT. The chain recombines TRBV7-8 with TRBJ2-2, with 10 bases matching TRBD2. Germline V gives CDR1 SGHVS, CDR2 FQNEAQ. Trimming at V came to 7 bases and at J to 6 bases, leaving 14 bases not matched to a gene. The length of the CDR3 is 17 residues.

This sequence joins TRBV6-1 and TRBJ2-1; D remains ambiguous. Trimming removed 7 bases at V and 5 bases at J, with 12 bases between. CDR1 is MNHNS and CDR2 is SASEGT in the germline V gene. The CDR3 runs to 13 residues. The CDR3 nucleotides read TGTGCCAGCACCGAACGAAAGAACAATGAGCAGTTCTTC. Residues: CASTERKNNEQFF.

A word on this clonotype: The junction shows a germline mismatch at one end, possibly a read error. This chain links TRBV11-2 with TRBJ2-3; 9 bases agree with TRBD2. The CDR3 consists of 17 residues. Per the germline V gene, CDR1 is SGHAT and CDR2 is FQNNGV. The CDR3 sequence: CASTPSGREGRTDTQYF. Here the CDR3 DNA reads TGTGCTAGCACCCCCTCGGGGCGGGAGGGCCGAACAGATACGCAGTATTTT.

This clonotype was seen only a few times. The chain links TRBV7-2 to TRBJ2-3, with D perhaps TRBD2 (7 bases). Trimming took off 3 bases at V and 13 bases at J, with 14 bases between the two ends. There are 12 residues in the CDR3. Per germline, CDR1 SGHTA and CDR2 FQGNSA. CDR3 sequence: CASSLGGGQEYF. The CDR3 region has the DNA TGTGCCAGCAGCTTGGGGGGGGGGCAGGAGTATTTT.

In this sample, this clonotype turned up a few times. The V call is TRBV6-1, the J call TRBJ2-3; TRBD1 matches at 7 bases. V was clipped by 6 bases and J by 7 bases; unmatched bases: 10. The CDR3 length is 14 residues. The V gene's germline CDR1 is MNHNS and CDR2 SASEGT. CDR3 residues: CASSPTTGLHTQYF. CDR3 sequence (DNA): TGTGCCAGCAGCCCAACGACAGGGTTGCATACGCAGTATTTT.

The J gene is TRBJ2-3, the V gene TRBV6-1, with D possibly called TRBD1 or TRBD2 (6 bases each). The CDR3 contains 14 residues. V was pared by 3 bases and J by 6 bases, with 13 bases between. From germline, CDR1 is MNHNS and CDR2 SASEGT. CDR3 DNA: TGTGCCAGCAGTGAGGAGGGGGGCAGGGATACGCAGTATTTT. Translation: CASSEEGGRDTQYF.

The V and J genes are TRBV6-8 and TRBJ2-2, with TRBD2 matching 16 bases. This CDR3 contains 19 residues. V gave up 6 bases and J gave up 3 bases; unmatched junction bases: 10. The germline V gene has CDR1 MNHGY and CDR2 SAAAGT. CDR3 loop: CASSPGLAGGLWDTGELFF. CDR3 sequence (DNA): TGTGCCAGCAGCCCGGGACTAGCGGGAGGGTTGTGGGACACCGGGGAGCTGTTTTTT.

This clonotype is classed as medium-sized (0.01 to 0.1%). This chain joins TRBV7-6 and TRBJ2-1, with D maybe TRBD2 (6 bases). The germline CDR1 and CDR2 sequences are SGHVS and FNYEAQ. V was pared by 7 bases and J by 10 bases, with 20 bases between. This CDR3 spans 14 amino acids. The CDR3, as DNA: TGTGCCAGCACCCGGGGCAGGGACTCCTACGAGCAGTTCTTC. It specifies CASTRGRDSYEQFF.

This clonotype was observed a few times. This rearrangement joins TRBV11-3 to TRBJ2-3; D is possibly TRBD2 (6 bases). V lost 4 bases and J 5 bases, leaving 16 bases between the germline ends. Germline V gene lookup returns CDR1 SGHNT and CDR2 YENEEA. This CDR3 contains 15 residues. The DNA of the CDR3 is TGTGCCAGCAGCTCCGCCTTCGGGAGTGGAGATACGCAGTATTTT. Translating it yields CASSSAFGSGDTQYF. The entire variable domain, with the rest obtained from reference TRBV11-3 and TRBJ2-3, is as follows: EAGVVQSPRYKIIEKKQPVAFWCNPISGHNTLYWYLQNLGQGPELLIRYENEEAVDDSQLPKDRFSAERLKGVDSTLKIQPAELGDSAVYLCASSSAFGSGDTQYFGPGTRLTVL.

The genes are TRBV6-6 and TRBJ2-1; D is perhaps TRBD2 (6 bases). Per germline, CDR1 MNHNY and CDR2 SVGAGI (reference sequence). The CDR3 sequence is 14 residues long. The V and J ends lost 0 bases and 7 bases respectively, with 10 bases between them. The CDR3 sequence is CASSYSIRGNEQFF. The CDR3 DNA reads TGTGCCAGCAGTTACTCGATTCGGGGGAATGAGCAGTTCTTC.

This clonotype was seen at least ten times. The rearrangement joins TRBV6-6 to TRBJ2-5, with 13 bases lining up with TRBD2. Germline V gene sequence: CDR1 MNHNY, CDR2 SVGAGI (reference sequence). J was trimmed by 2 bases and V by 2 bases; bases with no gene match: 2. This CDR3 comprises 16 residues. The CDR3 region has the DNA TGTGCCAGCAGTTACCGGACTAGCGGGAGACAAGAGACCCAGTACTTC. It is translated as CASSYRTSGRQETQYF.

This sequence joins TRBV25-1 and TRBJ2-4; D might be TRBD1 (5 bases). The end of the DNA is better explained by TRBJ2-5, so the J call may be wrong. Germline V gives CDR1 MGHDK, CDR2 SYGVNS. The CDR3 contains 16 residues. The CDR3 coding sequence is TGTGCCAGCAGTGAAGAGTTGGGCAGGGTTCAAGAGACCCAGTACTTC. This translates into CASSEELGRVQETQYF.

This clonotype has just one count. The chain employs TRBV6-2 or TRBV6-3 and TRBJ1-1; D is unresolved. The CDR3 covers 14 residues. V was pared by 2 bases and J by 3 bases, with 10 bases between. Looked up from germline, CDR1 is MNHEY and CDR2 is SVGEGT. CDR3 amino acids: CASSYKGSDTEAFF. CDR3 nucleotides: TGTGCCAGCAGTTACAAGGGTTCGGACACTGAAGCTTTCTTT.

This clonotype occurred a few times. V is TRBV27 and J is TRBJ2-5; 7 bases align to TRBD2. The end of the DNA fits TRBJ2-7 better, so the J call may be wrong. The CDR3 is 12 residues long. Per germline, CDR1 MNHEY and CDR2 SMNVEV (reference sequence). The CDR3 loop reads CASTGGSNEQYF. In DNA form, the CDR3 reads TGTGCCAGCACGGGCGGGAGTAACGAGCAGTACTTC.

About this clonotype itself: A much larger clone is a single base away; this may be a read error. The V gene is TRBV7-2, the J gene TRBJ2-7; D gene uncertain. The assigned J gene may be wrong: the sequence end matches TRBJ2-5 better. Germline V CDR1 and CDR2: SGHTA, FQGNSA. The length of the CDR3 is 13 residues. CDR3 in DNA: TGTGCCAGCACCCCCGCCGGACAAGAGACCCAGTACTTC. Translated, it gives CASTPAGQETQYF.

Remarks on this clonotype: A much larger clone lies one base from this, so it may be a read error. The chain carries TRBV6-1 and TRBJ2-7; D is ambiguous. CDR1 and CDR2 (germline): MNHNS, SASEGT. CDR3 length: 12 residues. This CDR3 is CAGSELVSEQYF. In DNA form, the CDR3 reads TGTGCCGGCAGTGAATTGGTGAGCGAGCAGTACTTC.

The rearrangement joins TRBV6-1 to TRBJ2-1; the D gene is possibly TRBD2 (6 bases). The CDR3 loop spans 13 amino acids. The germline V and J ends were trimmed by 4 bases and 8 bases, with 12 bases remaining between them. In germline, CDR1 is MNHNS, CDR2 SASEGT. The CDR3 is CASSGTTFHEQFF. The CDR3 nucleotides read TGTGCCAGCAGTGGGACTACTTTCCATGAGCAGTTCTTC.

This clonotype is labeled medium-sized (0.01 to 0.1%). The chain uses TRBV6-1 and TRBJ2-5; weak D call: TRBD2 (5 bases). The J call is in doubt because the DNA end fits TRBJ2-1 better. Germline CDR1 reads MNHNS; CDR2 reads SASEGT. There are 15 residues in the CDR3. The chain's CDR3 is CASSSGNQAFSIQFF. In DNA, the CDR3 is TGTGCCAGCAGTTCGGGGAACCAGGCTTTTAGCATTCAGTTCTTC.